Listed below are T cell receptor beta chains from one sample, sequenced in a study of blood T cells in healthy people across ages. A single record per CDR3 protein comes from TCRdb applying MiXCR to the 5' RACE reads. The table includes a few hundred thousand distinct CDR3 sequences, roughly 28% detected once. Sequenced: blood. The source of these receptors is a woman in her sixties or seventies in good health. CDR3s include the opening cysteine and the closing phenylalanine or tryptophan. D genes are given only for firm matches. For some rows the clone size is stated as once, few or many, or as a class when expanded; others skip it.

>.|TRBV11-2|TRBJ2-2|.
CASSQTAAGNGELFF
TGTGCCAGCAGTCAAACGGCCGCGGGGAACGGGGAGCTGTTTTTT
>.|TRBV12-3/TRBV12-4|TRBJ1-2|few
CASSLPDRGYTF
TGTGCCAGCAGTTTACCAGACAGGGGCTACACCTTC
>.|TRBV19|TRBJ1-4|.
CASSPLIQATNEKLFF
TGTGCCAGTAGCCCATTAATACAGGCAACTAATGAAAAACTGTTTTTT
>TRBD1|TRBV3-1|TRBJ1-4|few
CASSLGTGFEKLFF
TGTGCCAGCAGCCTGGGGACAGGGTTTGAAAAGCTGTTTTTT
>.|TRBV27|TRBJ2-7|.
CATTNRRPKETYEQYF
TGTGCCACCACGAATAGGCGACCAAAGGAAACCTACGAGCAGTACTTC
>.|TRBV11-2|TRBJ1-2|.
CASSLEGGRWYGYTF
TGTGCCAGCAGCTTGGAGGGGGGGCGATGGTATGGCTACACCTTC
>TRBD1|TRBV19|TRBJ2-5|.
CASSDRVQETQYF
TGTGCCAGTAGCGACAGGGTCCAAGAGACCCAGTACTTC
>.|TRBV29-1|TRBJ2-7|few
CSGTPGGDFYEQYF
TGCAGCGGTACTCCAGGGGGGGATTTCTACGAGCAGTACTTC
>TRBD2|TRBV4-1|TRBJ2-4|few
CASSRNFIGLAGKNIQYF
TGCGCCAGCAGCCGGAATTTTATAGGACTAGCGGGGAAAAACATTCAGTACTTC
>.|TRBV20-1|TRBJ1-5|.
CSASSGDQPQHF
TGCAGTGCTTCCTCCGGGGATCAGCCCCAGCATTTT
>TRBD2|TRBV6-5|TRBJ2-6|.
CASSLSRGYGANVLTF
TGTGCCAGCAGTCTATCGCGGGGGTATGGGGCCAACGTCCTGACTTTC
>.|TRBV4-2|TRBJ2-5|many
CASSQDQTSSETQYF
TGTGCCAGCAGCCAAGATCAAACTAGCAGCGAGACCCAGTACTTC
>.|TRBV5-1|TRBJ2-1|few
CASSPDVSSYNEQFF
TGCGCCAGCAGCCCAGACGTGAGCTCCTACAATGAGCAGTTCTTC
>TRBD2|TRBV12-3/TRBV12-4|TRBJ2-1|.
CASSFLAGGLNEQLF
TGTGCCAGCAGTTTTTTAGCGGGGGGGCTCAATGAGCAGCTCTTC
>.|TRBV12-3/TRBV12-4|TRBJ2-6|few
CASSFAGAGANVLTF
TGTGCCAGCAGTTTCGCCGGGGCTGGGGCCAACGTCCTGACTTTC
>TRBD2|TRBV6-2/TRBV6-3|TRBJ2-7|few
CASRTSLTSAIYEQYF
TGTGCCAGCAGAACCTCCCTGACTAGCGCCATTTACGAGCAGTACTTC
>TRBD1|TRBV9|TRBJ2-7|.
CASSGGTGLYEQYF
TGTGCCAGCAGCGGCGGGACAGGGCTCTACGAGCAGTACTTC
>.|TRBV6-5|TRBJ1-2|few
CASRVGQGYFGYTF
TGTGCCAGCAGGGTCGGGCAGGGGTATTTTGGCTACACCTTC
>.|TRBV4-2|TRBJ1-6|.
CASSQSRGRNSPLHF
TGTGCCAGCAGCCAAAGTCGGGGCAGGAATTCACCCCTCCACTTT